A selection of T cell receptor beta chains follows, all from one sample in a study of blood T cells in healthy people across ages. A single record per CDR3 protein comes from TCRdb applying MiXCR to the 5' RACE reads. Of about 730,000 distinct CDR3 sequences listed, roughly 45% are singletons. The sequencing sample was made of blood. The receptors here all came from a woman in her sixties or seventies in good health. Both conserved end residues are part of each CDR3. Fields, in order: V gene, clone size, J gene, D gene, CDR3 DNA, CDR3 protein. The D gene is left open where the match is weak. Only part of the rows carry a size: once, few, many, or a class if the clone is expanded.

v_gene: TRBV9; abundance: NA; j_gene: TRBJ2-2; d_gene: TRBD2; CDR3nt: TGTGCCAGCAGCGTAGGACTAGCGGGGCACACCGGGGAGCTGTTTTTT; CDR3aa: CASSVGLAGHTGELFF
v_gene: TRBV4-1; abundance: NA; j_gene: TRBJ2-7; d_gene: NA; CDR3nt: TGCGCCAGCAGCCAAGAGGGAGGACTCCAATCCTACGAGCAGTACTTC; CDR3aa: CASSQEGGLQSYEQYF
v_gene: TRBV6-6; abundance: NA; j_gene: TRBJ1-1; d_gene: TRBD1; CDR3nt: TGTGCCAGCAGAGAAGGACAGGGGACTTTCTCTCGAGCTTTCTTT; CDR3aa: CASREGQGTFSRAFF
v_gene: TRBV4-2; abundance: few; j_gene: TRBJ2-1; d_gene: TRBD2; CDR3nt: TGTGCCAGCAGCCAAGAAGTCCCGGGAGGTGAGCAGTTCTTC; CDR3aa: CASSQEVPGGEQFF
v_gene: TRBV7-3; abundance: NA; j_gene: TRBJ2-5; d_gene: TRBD2; CDR3nt: TGTGCCAGCAGCTTAGCGGGGGGGCCTTTAGGTATCTCGGAGACCCAGTACTTC; CDR3aa: CASSLAGGPLGISETQYF
v_gene: TRBV7-2; abundance: NA; j_gene: TRBJ1-6; d_gene: NA; CDR3nt: TGTGCCAGCAGCTTACTCAGCGAAGATTCACCCCTCCACTTT; CDR3aa: CASSLLSEDSPLHF
v_gene: TRBV27; abundance: once; j_gene: TRBJ2-4; d_gene: NA; CDR3nt: TGTGCCAGCAGTCCCCTAACGAGGGGCAAAAACATTCAGTACTTC; CDR3aa: CASSPLTRGKNIQYF
v_gene: TRBV7-2; abundance: few; j_gene: TRBJ2-7; d_gene: TRBD2; CDR3nt: TGTGCCAGCAGCTTAGAACTAGCGGGAGCCTACGAGCAGTACTTC; CDR3aa: CASSLELAGAYEQYF
v_gene: TRBV20-1; abundance: NA; j_gene: TRBJ1-1; d_gene: NA; CDR3nt: TGCAGTGCTAGGGAGCTAGGCAGACTAAACACTGAAGCTTTCTTT; CDR3aa: CSARELGRLNTEAFF
v_gene: TRBV11-3; abundance: few; j_gene: TRBJ2-7; d_gene: NA; CDR3nt: TGTGCCAGCAGCTTAGATCAGCGTGGCGAGCAGTACTTC; CDR3aa: CASSLDQRGEQYF
v_gene: TRBV29-1; abundance: NA; j_gene: TRBJ2-7; d_gene: NA; CDR3nt: TGCAGCGTTGAGGGGACGGAGGCCTACGAGCAGTACTTC; CDR3aa: CSVEGTEAYEQYF
v_gene: TRBV7-2; abundance: NA; j_gene: TRBJ2-3; d_gene: NA; CDR3nt: TGTGCCAGCAGCCCAATTACAGGGACAGATACGCAGTATTTT; CDR3aa: CASSPITGTDTQYF
v_gene: TRBV12-3/TRBV12-4; abundance: NA; j_gene: TRBJ1-1; d_gene: NA; CDR3nt: TGTGCCAGCAGCTCCTCAATTGACTATGAAGCTTTCTTT; CDR3aa: CASSSSIDYEAFF
v_gene: TRBV7-9; abundance: NA; j_gene: TRBJ2-1; d_gene: TRBD2; CDR3nt: TGTGCCAGCAGTGCTAGCGGGAGGGATAGCTCCTACAATGAGCAGTTCTTC; CDR3aa: CASSASGRDSSYNEQFF
v_gene: TRBV6-2/TRBV6-3; abundance: NA; j_gene: TRBJ2-1; d_gene: TRBD1; CDR3nt: TGTGCCAGCAGTGGGGGACAGGGACATGAGCAGTTCTTC; CDR3aa: CASSGGQGHEQFF
v_gene: TRBV10-3; abundance: few; j_gene: TRBJ2-1; d_gene: NA; CDR3nt: TGTGCCATCAGAAAACAGGGTTCTGAGCAGTTCTTC; CDR3aa: CAIRKQGSEQFF
v_gene: TRBV4-2; abundance: once; j_gene: TRBJ2-7; d_gene: NA; CDR3nt: TGTGCCAGCAGCCCCCCAGGGGTCAGGGAATACGAGCAGTACTTC; CDR3aa: CASSPPGVREYEQYF
v_gene: TRBV5-1; abundance: NA; j_gene: TRBJ1-2; d_gene: NA; CDR3nt: TGCGCCAGCGGCGGGTACGAAGCCGGCTACGCCTTC; CDR3aa: CASGGYEAGYAF
v_gene: TRBV4-1; abundance: NA; j_gene: TRBJ2-3; d_gene: TRBD2; CDR3nt: TGCGCCAGCAGCCATACGACTAGCGGGTCCTACACAGATACGCAGTATTTT; CDR3aa: CASSHTTSGSYTDTQYF
v_gene: TRBV25-1; abundance: NA; j_gene: TRBJ2-3; d_gene: NA; CDR3nt: TGTGCCAGCAGTGTACGGACCAACACAGATACGCAGTATTTT; CDR3aa: CASSVRTNTDTQYF
v_gene: TRBV7-2; abundance: NA; j_gene: TRBJ2-7; d_gene: NA; CDR3nt: TGTGCCAGCAGCTTACAGGGGGGATACTACGAGCAGTACTTC; CDR3aa: CASSLQGGYYEQYF
v_gene: TRBV12-3/TRBV12-4; abundance: NA; j_gene: TRBJ1-6; d_gene: NA; CDR3nt: TGTGCCAGCAATATACAGTCATCACCCCTCCACTTT; CDR3aa: CASNIQSSPLHF
v_gene: TRBV5-5; abundance: few; j_gene: TRBJ2-3; d_gene: TRBD2; CDR3nt: TGTGCCAGCAGACCTAGCGGGGGGGACGCAGATACGCAGTATTTT; CDR3aa: CASRPSGGDADTQYF
v_gene: TRBV13; abundance: NA; j_gene: TRBJ2-7; d_gene: NA; CDR3nt: TGTGCCAGCAGCGCTCTCGACCACTACGAGCAGTACTTC; CDR3aa: CASSALDHYEQYF
v_gene: TRBV6-2/TRBV6-3; abundance: NA; j_gene: TRBJ2-5; d_gene: TRBD1; CDR3nt: TGTGCCAGCAGTTTGTGGCCAGGGGGCCAAGAGACCCAGTACTTC; CDR3aa: CASSLWPGGQETQYF
v_gene: TRBV29-1; abundance: NA; j_gene: TRBJ1-1; d_gene: TRBD1; CDR3nt: TGCTGCGTGGGACAGCCCAACACTGAAGCTTTCTTT; CDR3aa: CCVGQPNTEAFF
v_gene: TRBV4-3; abundance: NA; j_gene: TRBJ2-1; d_gene: TRBD2; CDR3nt: TGCGCCAGCAGCCAAGTGTGGGCGGGGGGGCCTCTTGCTTACAATGAGCAGTTCTTC; CDR3aa: CASSQVWAGGPLAYNEQFF
v_gene: TRBV20-1; abundance: NA; j_gene: TRBJ1-5; d_gene: NA; CDR3nt: TGCAGTGCTAGCTCCACTAGCAATCAGCCCCAGCATTTT; CDR3aa: CSASSTSNQPQHF
v_gene: TRBV28; abundance: NA; j_gene: TRBJ2-1; d_gene: NA; CDR3nt: TGTGCCAGCATTCGCGACTCGGTAGTCTACAATGAGCAGTTCTTC; CDR3aa: CASIRDSVVYNEQFF
v_gene: TRBV9; abundance: few; j_gene: TRBJ2-1; d_gene: NA; CDR3nt: TGTGCCAGCAGCGTAGGGGCCTCCCGGGGGAATGAGCAGTTCTTC; CDR3aa: CASSVGASRGNEQFF
v_gene: TRBV3-1; abundance: NA; j_gene: TRBJ2-3; d_gene: TRBD2; CDR3nt: TGTGCCAGCAGCCAAGATAGAAGCGGGAGTTGGGGCACAGATACGCAGTATTTT; CDR3aa: CASSQDRSGSWGTDTQYF
v_gene: TRBV7-8; abundance: NA; j_gene: TRBJ2-7; d_gene: TRBD2; CDR3nt: TGTGCCAGCAGCGGCACTAGCGGCGTCTACGAGCAGTACTTC; CDR3aa: CASSGTSGVYEQYF
v_gene: TRBV24-1; abundance: NA; j_gene: TRBJ2-5; d_gene: NA; CDR3nt: TGTGCCACCAGTGAGCACAACGGAGAGACCCAGTACTTC; CDR3aa: CATSEHNGETQYF
v_gene: TRBV7-2; abundance: few; j_gene: TRBJ2-7; d_gene: NA; CDR3nt: TGTGCCAGCAGCTTAGAAAGAGGGCCGACCTACGAGCAGTACTTC; CDR3aa: CASSLERGPTYEQYF
v_gene: TRBV27; abundance: few; j_gene: TRBJ1-1; d_gene: NA; CDR3nt: TGTGCCAGCAGGGAAGGGGGTACGACTGAAGCTTTCTTT; CDR3aa: CASREGGTTEAFF